This paragraph covers one T cell receptor (beta chain) sequence. The data are from a study of T cell changes during pregnancy in multiple sclerosis. The V and J ends lost 5 bases and 7 bases, in that order; junction bases with no gene match: 11. The CDR3 has 15 amino acids. Germline CDR1 reads KGHSH; CDR2 reads LQKENI. Sequenced by immunoSEQ multiplex PCR; TCRdb stores in-frame clones only, minus some. This sample has about 120,000 clones, with more than 85% found just once. The clonotype comes from a female donor with multiple sclerosis, enrolled in a pregnancy study. This chain connects TRBV18 to TRBJ1-3; 7 nucleotides agree with TRBD1. The sample consisted of peripheral blood, taken in the third trimester of pregnancy. As DNA, the CDR3 is TGTGCCAGCTCATCGAAGACAGGGTTTGGGAACACCATATATTTT. Translation gives CASSSKTGFGNTIYF. Using reference TRBV18 and TRBJ1-3 for the parts outside the CDR3, the full variable domain is NAGVMQNPRHLVRRRGQEARLRCSPMKGHSHVYWYRQLPEEGLKFMVYLQKENIIDESGMPKERFSAEFPKEGPSILRIQQVVRGDSAAYFCASSSKTGFGNTIYFGEGSWLTVV.